Each of the 22 T cell receptor beta chains below was sequenced from the same sample in a study of OX40 agonist ivuxolimab in advanced cancers. The data were produced by immunoSEQ multiplex PCR, yet TCRdb's version contains in-frame clones alone and is incomplete. The sample contains 65,000 to 85,000 clones, roughly 92% of which appear only once. Sequenced material: CD4+ or CD8+ T cells sorted from blood, taken in a trial of the OX40 agonist ivuxolimab. The source of these receptors is an adult with an advanced solid tumor such as melanoma, head and neck, liver or kidney cancer.

In its sample, this clone was seen once. The chain is built from TRBV6-5 and TRBJ2-1, with D tentatively TRBD1 (5 bases). The CDR3 totals 14 residues. V dropped 0 bases and J dropped 6 bases, with 9 bases sitting between them. Germline lookup yields CDR1 MNHEY and CDR2 SVGAGI. CDR3 residues: CASSYSGQINEQFF. CDR3 DNA sequence: TGTGCCAGCAGTTACTCGGGGCAGATCAATGAGCAGTTCTTC.

CDR3 region: CAWSRQGVVPEAFF. DNA of the CDR3: TGTGCCTGGAGCCGACAGGGCGTCGTCCCTGAAGCTTTCTTT. V and J are TRBV30 and TRBJ1-1, with 7 bases aligning to TRBD1. The V and J ends lost 3 bases and 6 bases, in that order; junction bases with no gene match: 10. CDR1 is GTSNPN and CDR2 is SVGIG in the germline V gene (reference sequence). The CDR3 runs 14 residues.

This chain joins TRBV6-1 and TRBJ1-3; a possible D gene is TRBD1 (5 bases). This CDR3 has 14 residues. Germline V gene sequence: CDR1 MNHNS, CDR2 SASEGT. The V end was cut by 7 bases, the J end by 7 bases, with 17 bases between. The DNA of the CDR3 is TGTGCCAGCACTCCTGGTGGGGGAGGCAACACCATATATTTT. The encoded protein is CASTPGGGGNTIYF.

Notes on this clone: An end of the junction differs from the germline gene, which may be a read error. This rearrangement joins TRBV19 to TRBJ2-4; 7 bases agree with TRBD1. The CDR3 is 15 amino acids. Looked up from germline, CDR1 is LNHDA and CDR2 is SQIVND (reference sequence). CDR3 sequence (DNA): TGTGCCAGTAGTCTAGACAGGGACGGAAAAAACATTCAGTACTTC. Translated, it gives CASSLDRDGKNIQYF. Based on the CDR3 plus reference TRBV19 and TRBJ2-4, the full variable domain is DGGITQSPKYLFRKEGQNVTLSCEQNLNHDAMYWYRQDPGQGLRLIYYSQIVNDFQKGDIAEGYSVSREKKESFPLTVTSAQKNPTAFYLCASSLDRDGKNIQYFGAGTRLSVL.

This clone was counted once. The J gene is TRBJ1-2, the V gene TRBV5-1; D is uncertain. Germline V gives CDR1 SGHRS, CDR2 YFSETQ. The CDR3 has 13 amino acids. V was shortened by 0 bases and J by 3 bases, with 6 bases between the two germline ends. CDR3 in DNA: TGCGCCAGCAGCTTGGATGGCGACTATGGCTACACCTTC. This translates into CASSLDGDYGYTF.

The chain carries TRBV11-2 and TRBJ2-7; 12 positions agree with TRBD1. The CDR3 is 14 residues long. Trimming removed 4 bases from V and 4 bases from J; junction bases left unmatched: 2. CDR1 is SGHAT and CDR2 is FQNNGV in the germline V gene. The CDR3 spells CASSSGQGAYEQYF. The CDR3 DNA reads as TGTGCCAGCAGCTCGGGACAGGGGGCATACGAGCAGTACTTC.

This chain joins TRBV6-6 and TRBJ1-2, with TRBD1 as a possible D gene (6 bases). The CDR3 spans 14 residues. V was clipped by 5 bases and J by 7 bases, with 17 bases between them. Per germline, CDR1 MNHNY and CDR2 SVGAGI (reference sequence). The CDR3 region has the DNA TGTGCCAGCAGTCCCCGACAGGCGGCCCGTGGCTACACCTTC. Translating gives CASSPRQAARGYTF.

The chain combines TRBV4-1 with TRBJ2-3; D unclear. The germline gives CDR1 MGHRA, CDR2 YSYEKL. Trimming pared 7 bases from V and 5 bases from J, leaving 13 bases between. The CDR3 contains 13 residues. In DNA, the CDR3 is TGCGCCAGCATTGGTCCTCCCTTAGATACGCAGTATTTT. This sequence encodes CASIGPPLDTQYF.

The chain employs TRBV19 and TRBJ1-2, with D maybe TRBD1 (6 bases). The V and J ends lost 3 bases and 0 bases respectively, with 20 bases between them. This CDR3 has 18 amino acids. Germline CDR1 and CDR2: LNHDA and SQIVND (reference sequence). The CDR3 DNA is TGTGCCAGTAGTATGGGGAACAGGGTCCTGCAAGCTAACTATGGCTACACCTTC. Translation gives CASSMGNRVLQANYGYTF.

This clone came up a few times. This rearrangement joins TRBV29-1 to TRBJ1-1; 7 nucleotides match TRBD1. The CDR3 contains 13 residues. V trimming: 6 bases; J trimming: 1 base; junction bases outside the gene matches: 5. The germline V gene has CDR1 SQVTM and CDR2 ANQGSEA. The CDR3 protein is CSVATGPNTEAFF. CDR3 DNA sequence: TGCAGCGTGGCGACAGGGCCGAACACTGAAGCTTTCTTT.

V gene TRBV10-2 combines with J gene TRBJ2-6, with a weak D call TRBD1 (6 bases). V lost 7 bases and J 0 bases, leaving 10 bases between the germline ends. CDR1 and CDR2 from the germline V gene are WSHSY and SAAADI. This CDR3 is 15 amino acids long. The CDR3 DNA is TGCGCCAGCACAGGGGTACACTCTGGGGCCAACGTCCTGACTTTC. Encoded protein: CASTGVHSGANVLTF.

V is TRBV14 and J is TRBJ2-2; TRBD1 or TRBD2 may be the D gene (5 bases each). Trimming removed 1 base from V and 6 bases from J, with 9 bases in between. CDR1 is SGHDN and CDR2 is FVKESK in the germline V gene. The CDR3 totals 14 residues. CDR3 nucleotides: TGTGCCAGCAGCCAAGTGAGGGGTTCCGGGGAGCTGTTTTTT. Protein product: CASSQVRGSGELFF.

V gene TRBV5-5 combines with J gene TRBJ1-2; D gene unclear. CDR1 and CDR2 (germline): SGHKS, YYEKEE (reference sequence). The CDR3 is 13 amino acids. Trimming pared 0 bases from V and 4 bases from J, leaving 7 bases between. The CDR3 DNA follows: TGTGCCAGCAGCTTGGGTCAGAGCTATGGCTACACCTTC. It translates to CASSLGQSYGYTF.

The chain uses TRBV6-5 and TRBJ2-7; 10 bases are shared with TRBD1. The CDR3 covers 15 residues. V lost 0 bases to trimming and J lost 4 bases; unmatched junction nucleotides: 3. The germline CDR1 and CDR2 sequences are MNHEY and SVGAGI. The CDR3 DNA sequence: TGTGCCAGCAGTTACTCGACAGGGGGCGCATACGAGCAGTACTTC. Protein: CASSYSTGGAYEQYF.

This chain links TRBV29-1 with TRBJ1-1; tentatively, D is TRBD1 (6 bases). The germline V gene has CDR1 SQVTM and CDR2 ANQGSEA. With 6 bases removed from V and 5 bases from J, the gap between germline ends came to 13 bases. The CDR3 consists of 12 residues. The CDR3 here is CSVAQGRTEAFF. The CDR3 nucleotides are TGCAGCGTAGCCCAGGGGAGGACTGAAGCTTTCTTT. The variable domain in full, with the rest retrieved from reference TRBV29-1 and TRBJ1-1, is SAVISQKPSRDICQRGTSLTIQCQVDSQVTMMFWYRQQPGQSLTLIATANQGSEATYESGFVIDKFPISRPNLTFSTLTVSNMSPEDSSIYLCSVAQGRTEAFFGQGTRLTVV.

Comment on this clone: Different DNA sequences within this sample yield the same CDR3. The rearrangement joins TRBV7-9 to TRBJ2-3; D not certain. The germline CDR1 and CDR2 sequences are SEHNR and FQNEAQ (reference sequence). The CDR3 runs 13 residues. Trimming cost V 3 bases and J 3 bases, with 7 bases left between them. The CDR3 DNA follows: TGTGCCAGCAGCTTTGCTTCAACAGATACGCAGTATTTT. This translates into CASSFASTDTQYF.

This clone is labeled as medium-sized. CDR3 coding DNA: TGTGCCAGCAGTCTCCAGGCTTCTGATGGCTACACCTTC. This gives the protein CASSLQASDGYTF. This rearrangement joins TRBV27 to TRBJ1-2; D not certain. The germline gives CDR1 MNHEY, CDR2 SMNVEV (reference sequence). Trimming left V 5 bases short and J 6 bases short, with 13 bases between. This CDR3 is 13 amino acids long.

This chain links TRBV6-1 with TRBJ1-4, with TRBD1 matching 12 bases. The CDR3 spans 18 residues. The germline CDR1 and CDR2 sequences are MNHNS and SASEGT. Trimming at V came to 3 bases and at J to 4 bases, leaving 9 bases not matched to a gene. CDR3 nucleotide sequence: TGTGCCAGCAGTGAGGAGGGACAGGGGGCCGCCTATAATGAAAAACTGTTTTTT. It codes for CASSEEGQGAAYNEKLFF.

This clone was counted once. The J gene is TRBJ2-1, the V gene TRBV5-1, with D maybe TRBD1 (5 bases). The CDR3 is 12 residues long. Trimming pared 3 bases from V and 8 bases from J, leaving 9 bases between. Germline values: CDR1 SGHRS, CDR2 YFSETQ. The CDR3 here is CASSSQGHEQFF. The DNA for the CDR3 is TGCGCCAGCAGCTCGCAGGGCCATGAGCAGTTCTTC.

The gene calls are TRBV9 and TRBJ2-2; D is ambiguous. The CDR3 length is 13 residues. Between the trimmed V and J ends, which lost 2 bases and 4 bases, there was a span of 6 bases. CDR1 is SGDLS, CDR2 YYNGEE, per germline. The CDR3 DNA sequence: TGTGCCAGCAGCGTCGGGCTCACCGGGGAGCTGTTTTTT. It specifies CASSVGLTGELFF.

V gene TRBV5-1 combines with J gene TRBJ2-4, with unresolved D. Trimming removed 2 bases from V and 2 bases from J, with 11 bases in between. The CDR3 runs to 15 residues. The germline V gene has CDR1 SGHRS and CDR2 YFSETQ. CDR3: CASSFEGQSKNIQYF. CDR3 DNA sequence: TGCGCCAGCAGCTTTGAAGGGCAGTCCAAAAACATTCAGTACTTC.

The chain carries TRBV19 and TRBJ1-2; 7 bases map to TRBD1. The CDR3 runs 14 residues. Germline V CDR1 and CDR2: LNHDA, SQIVND (reference sequence). V lost 8 bases and J lost 4; bases outside the gene matches: 10. The CDR3: CASSPVTGIYGYTF. The CDR3 coding sequence is TGTGCCAGTTCCCCCGTGACAGGGATCTATGGCTACACCTTC.